What follows are 31 T cell receptor beta chains derived from one specimen sequenced in a study of blood T cells in healthy people across ages. A sample-barcoded 5' primer and a J-beta primer mix were used in a second PCR of roughly 7 to 11 cycles. TCRdb re-called the 5' RACE reads through MiXCR, storing one row per CDR3 protein. The table has around 1.5 million distinct CDR3 sequences, roughly 45% seen once. Sequencing was carried out using blood. The receptors stem from a woman aged 18-35 years in good health.

The J gene is TRBJ2-7, the V gene TRBV6-5; D remains unclear. V lost 0 bases to trimming and J lost 2 bases, with 14 bases between them. This CDR3 has 16 amino acids. The germline V gene encodes CDR1 MNHEY and CDR2 SVGAGI. CDR3 sequence (DNA): TGTGCCAGCAGTTACTCTACACGACTCATCCCCTACGAGCAGTACTTC. This sequence encodes CASSYSTRLIPYEQYF.

The V gene is TRBV4-1, the J gene TRBJ2-5; possible D gene TRBD2, 7 bases. V lost 1 base, J lost 11 bases, and 32 bases lay in between. Germline V gene data show CDR1 as MGHRA and CDR2 as YSYEKL. There are 19 residues in the CDR3. CDR3 in DNA: TGCGCCAGCAGCCAAGTAAAAGGAGCGGGGTCCCTTGGGGGCAATGAGCAGTACTTC. Its protein is CASSQVKGAGSLGGNEQYF.

The chain is built from TRBV4-1 and TRBJ2-1; 9 bases agree with TRBD2. The CDR3 is made up of 16 amino acids. Germline CDR1 and CDR2: MGHRA and YSYEKL. V gave up 1 base and J gave up 0 bases; unmatched junction bases: 1. CDR3 region: CASSQAGLASYNEQFF. In DNA form, the CDR3 reads TGCGCCAGCAGCCAAGCGGGACTAGCCTCCTACAATGAGCAGTTCTTC.

This clonotype was picked up a small number of times. The V call is TRBV15, the J call TRBJ2-3, with 8 bases matching TRBD2. The CDR3 runs 17 residues. From germline, CDR1 is LNHNV and CDR2 YYDKDF (reference sequence). Trimming took 1 base from V and 0 from J; bases not matched to a gene: 6. This chain's CDR3 is CATSRGRVAGSTDTQYF. CDR3 bases: TGTGCCACCAGCAGAGGAAGGGTAGCGGGGAGCACAGATACGCAGTATTTT.

The genes are TRBV18 and TRBJ1-2; D is undetermined. Germline V gene sequence: CDR1 KGHSH, CDR2 LQKENI. CDR3 length: 13 residues. Trimming cost V 3 bases and J 6 bases, with 11 bases left between them. CDR3 sequence: CASSPPVGDGYTF. The CDR3 bases are TGTGCCAGCTCACCGCCCGTTGGGGATGGCTACACCTTC.

CDR3 sequence: CASPGTEVDEQFF. The CDR3 nucleotides are TGTGCCAGCCCCGGGACTGAGGTGGATGAGCAGTTCTTC. The chain combines TRBV2 with TRBJ2-1; possibly TRBD2 for D (6 bases). The CDR3 runs 13 residues. Trimming took off 8 bases at V and 8 bases at J, with 16 bases between the two ends. Germline V gene lookup returns CDR1 SNHLY and CDR2 FYNNEI.

A note on this clonotype: A read error may be the cause here, since a much bigger clone is one base away. The DNA for the CDR3 is TGTGCCAGCAGCTCCCCCGTGGAAGGAGTGACCCAGTTCTTC. Its translation: CASSSPVEGVTQFF. The chain employs TRBV7-2 and TRBJ2-1; D is unclear. The CDR3 totals 14 residues. In germline, CDR1 is SGHTA, CDR2 FQGNSA. Between the trimmed V and J ends, which lost 4 bases and 13 bases, there was a span of 20 bases.

This clonotype is a singleton in its sample. A read error may account for a junction end that differs from germline. This chain joins TRBV6-2 or TRBV6-3 and TRBJ2-7; TRBD1 matches 9 bases. In germline, CDR1 is MNHEY, CDR2 SVGEGT. The CDR3 covers 15 residues. For the CDR3, the DNA is TGTGCCTGCAGCCAAACAGGGGGCGGTTTCAACGAGCAGTACTTC. It specifies CACSQTGGGFNEQYF.

The V and J genes are TRBV5-1 and TRBJ1-1; D not resolved. V dropped 4 bases and J dropped 0 bases, with 13 bases sitting between them. The germline gives CDR1 SGHRS, CDR2 YFSETQ. This CDR3 region has 15 residues. In DNA, the CDR3 is TGCGCCAGCAGCCCCCCAGCCAACATGAACACTGAAGCTTTCTTT. The encoded protein is CASSPPANMNTEAFF.

V usage is TRBV5-1 and J usage is TRBJ1-1; possibly TRBD1 for D (6 bases). The CDR3 totals 15 residues. The V end lost 3 bases, the J end lost 6 bases, and 18 bases lay between the germline ends. Germline V lookup: CDR1 SGHRS, CDR2 YFSETQ. The CDR3 is CASSSPGDTWAEAFF. Written as DNA, the CDR3 is TGCGCCAGCAGCTCCCCGGGGGACACCTGGGCTGAAGCTTTCTTT.

J is TRBJ2-1 and V is TRBV14; 7 bases map to TRBD2. The CDR3 spans 16 residues. CDR1 and CDR2 (germline): SGHDN, FVKESK. V lost 8 bases to trimming and J lost 0 bases; unmatched junction nucleotides: 10. This CDR3 reads CASQMGGRDSYNEQFF. The CDR3 DNA reads TGTGCCAGCCAAATGGGCGGGAGAGACTCCTACAATGAGCAGTTCTTC.

This rearrangement joins TRBV10-3 to TRBJ1-5; the D is unclear. Germline V gives CDR1 ENHRY, CDR2 SYGVKD. V lost 4 bases and J 9 bases, leaving 16 bases between the germline ends. The CDR3 has 14 amino acids. As DNA, the CDR3 is TGTGCCATCAGTGCGGCCGACTGGGTTGGGCCCCAGCATTTT. Residues: CAISAADWVGPQHF.

The rearrangement links TRBV5-1 to TRBJ1-1; a weak D match, TRBD1 (6 bases). This CDR3 has 15 residues. The germline V gene has CDR1 SGHRS and CDR2 YFSETQ. V was pared by 4 bases and J by 0 bases, with 13 bases between. This CDR3 reads CASSGGQFMNTEAFF. DNA of the CDR3: TGCGCCAGCAGCGGAGGACAGTTCATGAACACTGAAGCTTTCTTT.

Concerning this clonotype itself: Sequence at one end of the junction differs from germline and may be a read error. The chain has TRBV7-9 and TRBJ2-6; no clear D gene. The CDR3 has 14 amino acids. CDR1 is SEHNR, CDR2 FQNEAQ, per germline (reference sequence). CDR3 nucleotide sequence: TGTGCCGGCAGCCTTAGCTCTGGGGCCAACGTCCTGACTTTC. Protein product: CAGSLSSGANVLTF. The variable domain in full, with the rest retrieved from reference TRBV7-9 and TRBJ2-6, is DTGVSQNPRHKITKRGQNVTFRCDPISEHNRLYWYRQTLGQGPEFLTYFQNEAQLEKSRLLSDRFSAERPKGSFSTLEIQRTEQGDSAMYLCAGSLSSGANVLTFGAGSRLTVL.

The chain's CDR3 is CRAERSGAYNEQFF. The CDR3 region has the DNA TGCAGGGCGGAACGGAGCGGGGCCTACAATGAGCAGTTCTTC. This rearrangement joins TRBV20-1 to TRBJ2-1; the match to TRBD2 covers 7 bases. Germline assignment: CDR1 DFQATT and CDR2 SNEGSKA (reference sequence). The CDR3 spans 14 residues.

This clonotype showed up just a few times. The chain joins TRBV7-2 to TRBJ2-7; 10 bases are a match to TRBD2. The CDR3 covers 13 residues. The V gene's germline CDR1 is SGHTA and CDR2 FQGNSA. V shed 6 bases and J 4 bases; nucleotides not matched to a gene: 3. The CDR3 region is CASRPSGRYEQYF. Written as DNA, the CDR3 is TGTGCCAGCAGGCCTAGCGGGAGATACGAGCAGTACTTC.

In its sample, this clonotype was seen a few times. The chain combines TRBV25-1 with TRBJ2-5; 10 bases line up with TRBD2. The CDR3 is 16 residues long. V was pared by 6 bases and J by 4 bases, with 11 bases of the junction left unmatched. Germline V CDR1 and CDR2: MGHDK, SYGVNS. CDR3 loop: CASSQGPSGSSETQYF. Written as DNA, the CDR3 is TGTGCCAGCAGCCAGGGACCTAGCGGGAGTTCAGAGACCCAGTACTTC. Looking up the rest from reference TRBV25-1 and TRBJ2-5 gives the full variable domain: EADIYQTPRYLVIGTGKKITLECSQTMGHDKMYWYQQDPGMELHLIHYSYGVNSTEKGDLSSESTVSRIRTEHFPLTLESARPSHTSQYLCASSQGPSGSSETQYFGPGTRLLVL.

The chain employs TRBV5-1 and TRBJ1-6; TRBD1 is a possible D gene (5 bases). V lost 5 bases and J 7 bases, leaving 19 bases between the germline ends. This CDR3 contains 16 residues. Per the germline V gene, CDR1 is SGHRS and CDR2 is YFSETQ. The DNA of the CDR3 is TGCGCCAGCAGAGGACTGCCCCTTGGGGGGAATTCACCCCTCCACTTT. Its translation: CASRGLPLGGNSPLHF.

The table lists this clonotype with a few counts. This chain joins TRBV7-9 and TRBJ2-3, with D possibly matching TRBD2 (6 bases). The CDR3 has 15 amino acids. Trimming took off 7 bases at V and 0 bases at J, with 14 bases between the two ends. Germline CDR1 SEHNR, CDR2 FQNEAQ (reference sequence). CDR3 bases: TGTGCCAGCAACCGGGACTCGGAGAGCACAGATACGCAGTATTTT. Its translation is CASNRDSESTDTQYF.

The gene calls are TRBV7-8 and TRBJ2-1, with D possibly TRBD2 on 5 matching bases. The germline V gene encodes CDR1 SGHVS and CDR2 FQNEAQ. The CDR3 consists of 16 residues. Trimming left V 4 bases short and J 5 bases short, with 18 bases between. CDR3 in amino acids: CASSSKAVFVHNEQFF. The CDR3 DNA sequence: TGTGCCAGCAGCTCAAAAGCGGTCTTTGTCCACAATGAGCAGTTCTTC. The whole variable domain, filled in from reference TRBV7-8 and TRBJ2-1, reads GAGVSQSPRYKVAKRGQDVALRCDPISGHVSLFWYQQALGQGPEFLTYFQNEAQLDKSGLPSDRFFAERPEGSVSTLKIQRTQQEDSAVYLCASSSKAVFVHNEQFFGPGTRLTVL.

This clonotype was counted a few times. The chain combines TRBV4-1 with TRBJ2-5; D possibly uses TRBD1 or TRBD2 (5 bases each). This CDR3 is 14 amino acids long. Between the trimmed V and J ends, which lost 4 bases and 4 bases, there was a span of 13 bases. Germline assignment: CDR1 MGHRA and CDR2 YSYEKL. CDR3 DNA: TGCGCCAGCAGCCCCATAGGGGACGCAGAGACCCAGTACTTC. This codes for CASSPIGDAETQYF.

The chain recombines TRBV6-5 with TRBJ2-7; the match to TRBD1 covers 7 bases. The germline gives CDR1 MNHEY, CDR2 SVGAGI. With V trimmed by 2 bases and J by 1 base, 8 bases remained unmatched. There are 16 residues in the CDR3. In nucleotides, the CDR3 is TGTGCCAGCAGTTACGGGGAAGGGACAGAATCCTACGAGCAGTACTTC. It specifies CASSYGEGTESYEQYF.

This chain uses TRBV6-5 with TRBJ1-1, with 7 bases identical to TRBD1. The V segment lost 4 bases and the J segment 0 bases; nucleotides outside the gene matches: 5. This CDR3 region has 15 residues. Looked up from germline, CDR1 is MNHEY and CDR2 is SVGAGI. CDR3 sequence reads: CASSWTGQMNTEAFF. The CDR3 nucleotides read TGTGCCAGCAGTTGGACGGGACAGATGAACACTGAAGCTTTCTTT.

The chain links TRBV20-1 to TRBJ2-1; 7 nucleotides align to TRBD2. Germline lookup yields CDR1 DFQATT and CDR2 SNEGSKA (reference sequence). J was trimmed by 10 bases and V by 5 bases; bases with no gene match: 29. This CDR3 has 19 residues. The CDR3 spells CSAPADFRGKREIRGEQFF. CDR3 in DNA: TGCAGTGCTCCCGCGGACTTTCGGGGGAAGCGGGAAATTCGTGGGGAGCAGTTCTTC.

The chain combines TRBV28 with TRBJ1-2; no reliable D call. The CDR3 is made up of 15 amino acids. Germline values: CDR1 MDHEN, CDR2 SYDVKM. Trimming left V 8 bases short and J 5 bases short, with 21 bases between. The DNA for the CDR3 is TGTGCCAGCCTCCAGAATCCAGGATGGGATTATGGCTACACCTTC. This translates into CASLQNPGWDYGYTF.

The chain is built from TRBV12-3 or TRBV12-4 and TRBJ2-4; 8 nucleotides align to TRBD2. Gene TRBJ2-7 matches the end of the DNA better, so the J call may be wrong. The CDR3 consists of 14 residues. Here the CDR3 reads CASSFERESYEQYF. Written as DNA, the CDR3 is TGTGCCAGCAGTTTTGAGCGGGAGAGCTACGAGCAGTACTTC.

The rearrangement joins TRBV5-1 to TRBJ1-4; D gene unclear. Between the trimmed V and J ends, which lost 3 bases and 2 bases, there was a span of 11 bases. Germline CDR1 reads SGHRS; CDR2 reads YFSETQ. CDR3 length: 15 residues. The CDR3 nucleotides are TGCGCCAGCAGCTGGCTCCCCGATACTAATGAAAAACTGTTTTTT. It encodes CASSWLPDTNEKLFF.

The chain uses TRBV6-5 and TRBJ2-7, with TRBD2 as a possible D gene (6 bases). Trimming left V 7 bases short and J 2 bases short, with 15 bases between. CDR1 and CDR2 (germline): MNHEY, SVGAGI. The CDR3 contains 14 residues. Here the CDR3 DNA reads TGTGCCAGCATCGCCGGGACTGGCCCCTACGAGCAGTACTTC. It encodes CASIAGTGPYEQYF.

The chain recombines TRBV20-1 with TRBJ2-1, with a weak D call TRBD2 (5 bases). This CDR3 contains 14 residues. Per the germline V gene, CDR1 is DFQATT and CDR2 is SNEGSKA (reference sequence). DNA of the CDR3: TGCAGCCGCAAACCCGCGGGCTCCTACAATGAGCAGTTCTTC. It yields the protein CSRKPAGSYNEQFF.

As regards this clonotype: With a much larger clone just one base away, this may be a read error. The rearrangement uses TRBV12-3 or TRBV12-4 and TRBJ2-7; 8 positions match TRBD1. The CDR3 is 15 residues long. Trimming cost V 11 bases and J 1 base; bases outside gene matches: 13. The CDR3 reads CAGTTGTGLSYEQYF. In DNA, the CDR3 is TGTGCCGGCACCACTGGGACAGGCCTGTCCTACGAGCAGTACTTC.

As regards this clonotype: At one end, the junction sequence differs from germline, possibly due to a read error. The V and J genes are TRBV20-1 and TRBJ2-1, with 8 positions matching TRBD2. The CDR3 covers 14 residues. CDR1 and CDR2 from the germline V gene are DFQATT and SNEGSKA (reference sequence). The DNA for the CDR3 is TGCAGTGCTCCTAGCGGGTCATCCTACAGTGAGCAGTTCTTC. It translates to CSAPSGSSYSEQFF.